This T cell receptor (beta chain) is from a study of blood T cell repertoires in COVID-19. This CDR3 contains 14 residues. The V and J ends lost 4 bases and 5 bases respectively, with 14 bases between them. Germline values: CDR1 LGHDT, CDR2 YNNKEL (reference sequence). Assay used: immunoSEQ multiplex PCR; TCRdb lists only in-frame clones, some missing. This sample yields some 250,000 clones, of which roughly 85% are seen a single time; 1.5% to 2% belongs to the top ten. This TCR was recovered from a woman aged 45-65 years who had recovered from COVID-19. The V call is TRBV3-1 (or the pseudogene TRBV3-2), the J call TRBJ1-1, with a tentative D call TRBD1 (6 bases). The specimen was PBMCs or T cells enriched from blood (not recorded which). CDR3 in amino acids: CASSLGGGGTEAFF. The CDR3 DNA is TGTGCCAGCAGCCTCGGGGGCGGGGGAACTGAAGCTTTCTTT.